This T cell receptor (beta chain) stems from a study of cytomegalovirus exposure and HLA in healthy donors. Background on the study: Later, an analysis reported that the 120 or so validation repertoires had used the same platform as the 500 to 800 first-cohort repertoires. General study points: In vitro, three CMV-associated chains proved specific for CMV antigens. Investigators reported 150 to 200 TCR beta chains as tied to cytomegalovirus. TCR clusters originating in the first cohort tended to co-occur in the roughly 110 validation repertoires, according to a later analysis.

With regard to this clone: Its target is unknown.

The repertoire was sequenced with immunoSEQ multiplex PCR; TCRdb's copy has only in-frame clones and lacks some. Here the sample spans fewer than 150,000 clones, around four fifths being singletons. This receptor was obtained from a man aged 25 to 40 in good health and CMV-seropositive. Sequencing input: PBMCs.

The CDR3 protein is CASSLLVEQYF. The CDR3 nucleotides are TGTGCCAGCAGTCTTTTAGTTGAGCAGTACTTC. This rearrangement joins TRBV2 to TRBJ2-7; D is unresolved. The CDR3 spans 11 residues. Per germline, CDR1 SNHLY and CDR2 FYNNEI. Trimming cost V 5 bases and J 7 bases, with 9 bases left between them.